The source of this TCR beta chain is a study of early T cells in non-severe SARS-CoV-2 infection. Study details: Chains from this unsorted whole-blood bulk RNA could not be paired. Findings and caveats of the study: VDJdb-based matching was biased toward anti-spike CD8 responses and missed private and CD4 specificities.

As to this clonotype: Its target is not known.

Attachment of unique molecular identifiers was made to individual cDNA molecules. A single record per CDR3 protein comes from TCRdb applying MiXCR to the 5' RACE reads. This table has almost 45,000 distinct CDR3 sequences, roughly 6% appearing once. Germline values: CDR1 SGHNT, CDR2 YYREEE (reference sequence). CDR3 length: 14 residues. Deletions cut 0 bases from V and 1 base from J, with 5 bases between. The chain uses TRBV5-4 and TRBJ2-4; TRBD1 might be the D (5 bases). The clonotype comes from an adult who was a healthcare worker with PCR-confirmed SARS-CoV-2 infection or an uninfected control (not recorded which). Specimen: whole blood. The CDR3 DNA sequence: TGTGCCAGCAGCTTGGACAGGGCCAAAAACATTCAGTACTTC. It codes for CASSLDRAKNIQYF.